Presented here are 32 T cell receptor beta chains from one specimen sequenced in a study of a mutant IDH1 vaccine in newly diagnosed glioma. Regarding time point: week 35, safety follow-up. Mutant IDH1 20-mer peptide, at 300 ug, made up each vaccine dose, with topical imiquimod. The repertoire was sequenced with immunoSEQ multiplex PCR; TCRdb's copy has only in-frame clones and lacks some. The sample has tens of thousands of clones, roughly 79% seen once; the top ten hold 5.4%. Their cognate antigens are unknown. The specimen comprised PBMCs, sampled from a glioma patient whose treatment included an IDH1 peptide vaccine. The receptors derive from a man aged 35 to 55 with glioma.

The CDR3 spells CASSSPGQGPKSNQPQHF. CDR3 bases: TGTGCCAGCAGCTCACCGGGACAGGGGCCGAAGAGCAATCAGCCCCAGCATTTT. The chain employs TRBV11-3 and TRBJ1-5; 10 bases line up with TRBD1. This CDR3 is built from 18 residues. Germline V gene data show CDR1 as SGHNT and CDR2 as YENEEA. The J segment lost 1 base and the V segment lost 4 bases, leaving 10 bases of the junction unmatched.

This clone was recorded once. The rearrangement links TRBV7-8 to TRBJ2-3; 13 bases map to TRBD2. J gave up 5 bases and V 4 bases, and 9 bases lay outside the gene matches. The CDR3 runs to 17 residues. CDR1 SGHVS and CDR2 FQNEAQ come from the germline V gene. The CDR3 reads CASSSWTSGSVKDTQYF. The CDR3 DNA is TGTGCCAGCAGCTCCTGGACTAGCGGGAGTGTGAAAGATACGCAGTATTTT.

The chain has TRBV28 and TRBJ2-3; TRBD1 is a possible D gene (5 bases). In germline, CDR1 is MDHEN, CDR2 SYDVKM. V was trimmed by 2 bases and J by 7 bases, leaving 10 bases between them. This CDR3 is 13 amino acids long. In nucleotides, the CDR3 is TGTGCCAGCAGTTTAGTCAGGGCTCATACGCAGTATTTT. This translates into CASSLVRAHTQYF.

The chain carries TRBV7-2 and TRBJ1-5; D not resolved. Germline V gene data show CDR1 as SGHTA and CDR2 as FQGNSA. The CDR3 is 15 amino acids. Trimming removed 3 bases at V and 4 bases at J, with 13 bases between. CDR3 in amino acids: CASSLEASENQPQHF. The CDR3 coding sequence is TGTGCCAGCAGCTTGGAGGCCTCCGAGAATCAGCCCCAGCATTTT.

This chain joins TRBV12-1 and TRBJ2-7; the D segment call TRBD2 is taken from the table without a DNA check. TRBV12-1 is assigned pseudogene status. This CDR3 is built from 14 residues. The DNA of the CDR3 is TGTGCCAGCAGCTTCGGGGGTGCGGCCTACGAGCAGTACTTC. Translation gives CASSFGGAAYEQYF.

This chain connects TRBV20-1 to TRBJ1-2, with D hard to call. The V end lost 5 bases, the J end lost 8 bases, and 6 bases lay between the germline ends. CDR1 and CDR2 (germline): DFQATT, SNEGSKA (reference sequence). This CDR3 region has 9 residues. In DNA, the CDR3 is TGCAGTGCTTCCTTCGGCTACACCTTC. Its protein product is CSASFGYTF.

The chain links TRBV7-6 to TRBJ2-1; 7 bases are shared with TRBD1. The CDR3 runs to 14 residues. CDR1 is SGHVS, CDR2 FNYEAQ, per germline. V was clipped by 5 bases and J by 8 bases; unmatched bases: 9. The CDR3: CASSLRGFEDEQFF. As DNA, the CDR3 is TGTGCCAGCAGCCTCAGGGGGTTTGAGGATGAGCAGTTCTTC.

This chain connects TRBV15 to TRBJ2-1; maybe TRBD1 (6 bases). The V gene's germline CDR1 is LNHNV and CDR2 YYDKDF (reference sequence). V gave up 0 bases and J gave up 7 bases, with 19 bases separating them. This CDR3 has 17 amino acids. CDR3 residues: CATSRDRTGHRANEQFF. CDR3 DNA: TGTGCCACCAGCAGAGATAGGACGGGACATAGGGCTAATGAGCAGTTCTTC. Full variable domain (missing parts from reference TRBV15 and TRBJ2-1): DAMVIQNPRYQVTQFGKPVTLSCSQTLNHNVMYWYQQKSSQAPKLLFHYYDKDFNNEADTPDNFQSRRPNTSFCFLDIRSPGLGDTAMYLCATSRDRTGHRANEQFFGPGTRLTVL.

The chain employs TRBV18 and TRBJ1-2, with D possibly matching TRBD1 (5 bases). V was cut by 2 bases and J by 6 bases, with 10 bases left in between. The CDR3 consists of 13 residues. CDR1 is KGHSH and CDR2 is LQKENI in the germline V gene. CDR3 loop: CASSPKGIHGYTF. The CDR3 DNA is TGTGCCAGCTCACCAAAGGGGATCCATGGCTACACCTTC.

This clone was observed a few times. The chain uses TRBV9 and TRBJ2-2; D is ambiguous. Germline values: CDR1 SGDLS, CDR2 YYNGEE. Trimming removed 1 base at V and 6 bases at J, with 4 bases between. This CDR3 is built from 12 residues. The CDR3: CASSVTSGELFF. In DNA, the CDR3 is TGTGCCAGCAGCGTAACGTCCGGGGAGCTGTTTTTT. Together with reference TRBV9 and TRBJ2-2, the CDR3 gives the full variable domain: DSGVTQTPKHLITATGQRVTLRCSPRSGDLSVYWYQQSLDQGLQFLIQYYNGEERAKGNILERFSAQQFPDLHSELNLSSLELGDSALYFCASSVTSGELFFGEGSRLTVL.

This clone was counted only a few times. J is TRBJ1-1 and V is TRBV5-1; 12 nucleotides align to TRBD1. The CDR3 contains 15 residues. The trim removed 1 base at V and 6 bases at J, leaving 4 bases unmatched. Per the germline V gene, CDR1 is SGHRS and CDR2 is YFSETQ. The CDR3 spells CASSLWGQGAPEAFF. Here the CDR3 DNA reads TGCGCCAGCAGCTTGTGGGGACAGGGGGCTCCTGAAGCTTTCTTT.

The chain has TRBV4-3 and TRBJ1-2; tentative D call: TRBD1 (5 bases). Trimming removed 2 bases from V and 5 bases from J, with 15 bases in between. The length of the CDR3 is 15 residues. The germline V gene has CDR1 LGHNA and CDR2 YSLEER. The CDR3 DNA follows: TGCGCCAGCAGCCAAACGCAAACAGGCTTATATGGCTACACCTTC. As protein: CASSQTQTGLYGYTF.

CDR3 loop: CSAASDTQYF. In DNA, the CDR3 is TGCAGTGCCGCTAGCGATACGCAGTATTTT. V and J are TRBV20-1 and TRBJ2-3, with a tentative D call TRBD2 (5 bases). This CDR3 spans 10 amino acids. In germline, CDR1 is DFQATT, CDR2 SNEGSKA (reference sequence). The ends were cut back, 6 bases at V and 6 bases at J, with 7 bases in the middle.

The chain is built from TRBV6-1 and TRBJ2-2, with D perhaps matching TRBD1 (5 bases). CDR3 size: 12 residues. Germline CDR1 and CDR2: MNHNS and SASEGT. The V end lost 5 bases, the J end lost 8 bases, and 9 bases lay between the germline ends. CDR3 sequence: CASSPTGGELFF. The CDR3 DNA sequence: TGTGCCAGCAGTCCCACAGGAGGGGAGCTGTTTTTT.

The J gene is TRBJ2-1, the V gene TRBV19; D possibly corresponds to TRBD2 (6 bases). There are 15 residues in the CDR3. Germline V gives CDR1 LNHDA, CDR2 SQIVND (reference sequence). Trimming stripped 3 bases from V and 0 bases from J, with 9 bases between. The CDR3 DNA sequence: TGTGCCAGTAGTATGGTAGCGGACTCCTACAATGAGCAGTTCTTC. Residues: CASSMVADSYNEQFF. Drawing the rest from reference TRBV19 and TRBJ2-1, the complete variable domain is DGGITQSPKYLFRKEGQNVTLSCEQNLNHDAMYWYRQDPGQGLRLIYYSQIVNDFQKGDIAEGYSVSREKKESFPLTVTSAQKNPTAFYLCASSMVADSYNEQFFGPGTRLTVL.

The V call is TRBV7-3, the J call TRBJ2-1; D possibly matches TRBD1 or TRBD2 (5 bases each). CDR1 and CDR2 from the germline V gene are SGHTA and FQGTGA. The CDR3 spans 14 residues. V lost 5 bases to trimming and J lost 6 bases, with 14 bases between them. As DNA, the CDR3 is TGTGCCAGCAGCACCGCCGGGACCGGCAATGAGCAGTTCTTC. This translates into CASSTAGTGNEQFF.

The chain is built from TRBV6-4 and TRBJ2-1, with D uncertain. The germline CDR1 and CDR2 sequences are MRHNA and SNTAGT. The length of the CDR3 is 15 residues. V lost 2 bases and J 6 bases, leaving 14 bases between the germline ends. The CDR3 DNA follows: TGTGCCAGCAGTGACCCGTCGACAAACTTCAATGAGCAGTTCTTC. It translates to CASSDPSTNFNEQFF.

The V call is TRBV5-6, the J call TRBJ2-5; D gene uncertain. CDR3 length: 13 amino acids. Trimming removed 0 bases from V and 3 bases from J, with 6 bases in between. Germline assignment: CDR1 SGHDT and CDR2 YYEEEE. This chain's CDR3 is CASSLVSEETQYF. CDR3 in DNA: TGTGCCAGCAGCTTGGTGAGCGAAGAGACCCAGTACTTC. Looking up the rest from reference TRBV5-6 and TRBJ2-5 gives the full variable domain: DAGVTQSPTHLIKTRGQQVTLRCSPKSGHDTVSWYQQALGQGPQFIFQYYEEEERQRGNFPDRFSGHQFPNYSSELNVNALLLGDSALYLCASSLVSEETQYFGPGTRLLVL.

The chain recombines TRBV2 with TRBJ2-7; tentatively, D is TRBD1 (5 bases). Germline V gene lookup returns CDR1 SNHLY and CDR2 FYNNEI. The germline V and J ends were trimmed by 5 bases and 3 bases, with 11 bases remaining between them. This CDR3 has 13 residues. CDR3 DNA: TGTGCCAGCAGTCCCCGGACACTCTACGAGCAGTACTTC. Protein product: CASSPRTLYEQYF.

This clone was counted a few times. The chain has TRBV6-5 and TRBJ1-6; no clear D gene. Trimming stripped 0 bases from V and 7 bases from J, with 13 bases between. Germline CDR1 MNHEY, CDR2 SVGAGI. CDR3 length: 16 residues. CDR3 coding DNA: TGTGCCAGCAGTTACTCGAGAGGCGGTGAGAATTCACCCCTCCACTTT. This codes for CASSYSRGGENSPLHF.

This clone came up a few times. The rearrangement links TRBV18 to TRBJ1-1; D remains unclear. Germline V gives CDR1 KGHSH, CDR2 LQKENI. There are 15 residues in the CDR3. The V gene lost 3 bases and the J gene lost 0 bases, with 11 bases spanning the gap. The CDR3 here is CASSPLASLNTEAFF. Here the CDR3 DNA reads TGTGCCAGCTCACCTCTAGCCAGCTTGAACACTGAAGCTTTCTTT. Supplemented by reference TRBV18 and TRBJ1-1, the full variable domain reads NAGVMQNPRHLVRRRGQEARLRCSPMKGHSHVYWYRQLPEEGLKFMVYLQKENIIDESGMPKERFSAEFPKEGPSILRIQQVVRGDSAAYFCASSPLASLNTEAFFGQGTRLTVV.

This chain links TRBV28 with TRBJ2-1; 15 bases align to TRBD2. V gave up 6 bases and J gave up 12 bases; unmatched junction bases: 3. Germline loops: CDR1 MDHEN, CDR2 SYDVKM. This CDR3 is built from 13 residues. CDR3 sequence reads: CASRPGLAGGQFF. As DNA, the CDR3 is TGTGCCAGCAGACCGGGACTAGCGGGAGGGCAGTTCTTC.

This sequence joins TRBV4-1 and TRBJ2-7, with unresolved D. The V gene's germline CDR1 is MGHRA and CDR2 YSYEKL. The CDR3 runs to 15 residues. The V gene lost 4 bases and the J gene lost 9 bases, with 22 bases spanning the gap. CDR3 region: CASSPSIAIELRQYF. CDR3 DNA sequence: TGCGCCAGCAGCCCCTCGATCGCTATCGAATTACGGCAGTACTTC.

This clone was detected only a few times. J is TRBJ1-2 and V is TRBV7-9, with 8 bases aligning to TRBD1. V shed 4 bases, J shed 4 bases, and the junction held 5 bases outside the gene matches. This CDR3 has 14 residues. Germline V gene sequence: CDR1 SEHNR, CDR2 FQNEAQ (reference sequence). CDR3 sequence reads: CASSSDRDGYGYTF. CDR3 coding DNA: TGTGCCAGCAGCTCGGACAGGGATGGCTATGGCTACACCTTC.

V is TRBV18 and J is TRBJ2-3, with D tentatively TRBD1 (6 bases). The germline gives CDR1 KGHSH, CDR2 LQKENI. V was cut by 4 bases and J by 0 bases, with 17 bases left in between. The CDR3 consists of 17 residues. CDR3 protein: CASSQARQATSTDTQYF. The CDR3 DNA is TGTGCCAGCTCACAAGCCCGACAGGCGACTAGCACAGATACGCAGTATTTT. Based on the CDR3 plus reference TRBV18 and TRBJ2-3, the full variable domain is NAGVMQNPRHLVRRRGQEARLRCSPMKGHSHVYWYRQLPEEGLKFMVYLQKENIIDESGMPKERFSAEFPKEGPSILRIQQVVRGDSAAYFCASSQARQATSTDTQYFGPGTRLTVL.

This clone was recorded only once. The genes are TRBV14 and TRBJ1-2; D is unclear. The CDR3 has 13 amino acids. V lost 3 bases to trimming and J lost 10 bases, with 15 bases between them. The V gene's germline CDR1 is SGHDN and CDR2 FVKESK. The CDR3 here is CASSHRTLGPYTF. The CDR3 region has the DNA TGTGCCAGCAGCCACAGGACCCTAGGACCCTACACCTTC.

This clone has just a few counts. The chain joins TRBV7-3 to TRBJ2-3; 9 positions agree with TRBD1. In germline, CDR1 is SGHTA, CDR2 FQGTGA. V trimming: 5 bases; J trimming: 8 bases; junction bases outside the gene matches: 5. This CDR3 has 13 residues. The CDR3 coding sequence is TGTGCCAGCAGCGCCAACAGGGGGCCTACGCAGTATTTT. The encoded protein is CASSANRGPTQYF. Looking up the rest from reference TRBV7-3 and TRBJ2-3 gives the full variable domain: GAGVSQTPSNKVTEKGKYVELRCDPISGHTALYWYRQSLGQGPEFLIYFQGTGAADDSGLPNDRFFAVRPEGSVSTLKIQRTERGDSAVYLCASSANRGPTQYFGPGTRLTVL.

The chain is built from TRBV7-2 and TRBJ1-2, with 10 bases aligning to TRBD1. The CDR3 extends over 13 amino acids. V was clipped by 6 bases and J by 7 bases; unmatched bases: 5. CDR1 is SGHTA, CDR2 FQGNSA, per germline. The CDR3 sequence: CASRLTGGFGYTF. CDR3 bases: TGTGCCAGCAGGTTGACAGGGGGCTTTGGCTACACCTTC. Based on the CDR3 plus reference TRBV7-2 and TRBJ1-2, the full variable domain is GAGVSQSPSNKVTEKGKDVELRCDPISGHTALYWYRQSLGQGLEFLIYFQGNSAPDKSGLPSDRFSAERTGGSVSTLTIQRTQQEDSAVYLCASRLTGGFGYTFGSGTRLTVV.

CDR3 amino acids: CAISERGQGIGGETQYF. DNA of the CDR3: TGTGCCATCAGTGAACGGGGACAGGGCATCGGGGGAGAGACCCAGTACTTC. The V gene is TRBV10-3, the J gene TRBJ2-5; 9 bases are shared with TRBD1. V lost 3 bases to trimming and J lost 4 bases; unmatched junction nucleotides: 12. The germline gives CDR1 ENHRY, CDR2 SYGVKD. The CDR3 runs to 17 residues.

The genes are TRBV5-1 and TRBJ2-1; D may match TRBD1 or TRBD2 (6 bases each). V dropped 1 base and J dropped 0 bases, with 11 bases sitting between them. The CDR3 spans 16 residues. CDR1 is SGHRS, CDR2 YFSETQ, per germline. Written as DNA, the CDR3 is TGCGCCAGCAGCTTGTTGGGGGGCGGCTCCTACAATGAGCAGTTCTTC. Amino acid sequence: CASSLLGGGSYNEQFF.

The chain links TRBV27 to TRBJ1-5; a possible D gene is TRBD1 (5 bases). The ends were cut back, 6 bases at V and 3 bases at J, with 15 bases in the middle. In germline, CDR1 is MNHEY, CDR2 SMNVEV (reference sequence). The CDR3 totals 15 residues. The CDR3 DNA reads TGTGCCAGCAGCCGGATTGGAGGGGACAATCAGCCCCAGCATTTT. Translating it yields CASSRIGGDNQPQHF.

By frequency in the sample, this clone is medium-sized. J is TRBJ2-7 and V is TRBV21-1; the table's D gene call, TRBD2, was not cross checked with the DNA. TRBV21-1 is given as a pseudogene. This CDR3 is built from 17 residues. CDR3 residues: CASSKCLAGVISYEQYF. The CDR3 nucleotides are TGTGCCAGCAGCAAATGTCTAGCGGGAGTTATCTCCTACGAGCAGTACTTC.